This T cell receptor (beta chain) was sequenced for a study of blood T cell repertoires in COVID-19. About the research overall: The United States, Italy and Spain provided the acute and convalescent COVID-19 samples.

Trimming took 1 base from V and 6 from J; bases not matched to a gene: 4. Germline CDR1 and CDR2: SGHVS and FNYEAQ. The CDR3 sequence is 15 residues long. Assay: immunoSEQ multiplex PCR; the TCRdb copy retains only in-frame clones and omits some. The sample holds about 130,000 clones, about 70% seen once. Seattle participants joined during active infection and were tracked over time. The chain uses TRBV7-6 and TRBJ2-1; 9 nucleotides agree with TRBD2. This clonotype was sampled from an elderly man with COVID-19, enrolled during active disease. The material sequenced was peripheral blood. The DNA for the CDR3 is TGTGCCAGCAGCTTAGATCTAGCGGGATCCAATGAGCAGTTCTTC. Protein: CASSLDLAGSNEQFF.